This paragraph reports one T cell receptor (beta chain). Here immunoSEQ multiplex PCR was the method, and the copy in TCRdb shows in-frame clones only, minus some. In the table there are 350,000 to 500,000 clones, 70% to 90% of which are singletons. Sample treatment: some 20 received Ad26.COV2.S at low or high dose, single or two shots; about 5 received placebo; per-sample allocation not given. Specimen acquisition occurred on day 63 following the initial vaccine or placebo injection. This specimen comes from a study of Ad26.COV2.S vaccination and SARS-CoV-2 variants. The material sequenced was peripheral blood, taken in a trial of Ad26.COV2.S vaccine versus placebo. The sequence was obtained from a person aged 18-60 years who received the Ad26.COV2.S COVID-19 vaccine or a placebo.

This CDR3 reads CASSQAANYGYTF. As DNA, the CDR3 is TGCGCCAGCAGCCAAGCGGCGAACTATGGCTACACCTTC. The V gene is TRBV4-3, the J gene TRBJ1-2; D remains unclear. V shed 1 base and J shed 2 bases, with 5 bases lying between them. Germline CDR1 is LGHNA and CDR2 is YSLEER. The CDR3 is 13 amino acids.